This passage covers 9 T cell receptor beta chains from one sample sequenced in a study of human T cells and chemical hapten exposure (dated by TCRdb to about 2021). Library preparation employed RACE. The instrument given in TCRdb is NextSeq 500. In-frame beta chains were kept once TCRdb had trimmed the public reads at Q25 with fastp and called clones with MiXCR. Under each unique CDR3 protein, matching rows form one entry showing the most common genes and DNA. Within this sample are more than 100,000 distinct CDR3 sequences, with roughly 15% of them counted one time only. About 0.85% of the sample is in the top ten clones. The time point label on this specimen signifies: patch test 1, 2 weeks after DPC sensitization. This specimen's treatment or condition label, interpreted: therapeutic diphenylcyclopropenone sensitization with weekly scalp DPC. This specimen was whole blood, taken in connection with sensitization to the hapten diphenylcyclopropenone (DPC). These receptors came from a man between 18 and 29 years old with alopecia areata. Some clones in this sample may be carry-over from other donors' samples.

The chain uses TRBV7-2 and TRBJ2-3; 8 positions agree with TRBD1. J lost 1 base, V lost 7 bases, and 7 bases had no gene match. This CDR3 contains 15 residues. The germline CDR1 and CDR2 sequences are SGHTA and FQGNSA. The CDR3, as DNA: TGTGCCAGCAAGAGGACAGGGTTCGGCACAGATACGCAGTATTTT. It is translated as CASKRTGFGTDTQYF.

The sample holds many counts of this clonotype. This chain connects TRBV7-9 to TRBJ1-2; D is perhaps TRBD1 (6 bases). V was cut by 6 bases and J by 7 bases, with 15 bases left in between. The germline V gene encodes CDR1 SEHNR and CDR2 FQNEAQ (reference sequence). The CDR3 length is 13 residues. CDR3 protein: CASSLRGQSGYTF. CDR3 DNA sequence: TGTGCCAGCAGTTTAAGAGGACAGTCTGGCTACACCTTC.

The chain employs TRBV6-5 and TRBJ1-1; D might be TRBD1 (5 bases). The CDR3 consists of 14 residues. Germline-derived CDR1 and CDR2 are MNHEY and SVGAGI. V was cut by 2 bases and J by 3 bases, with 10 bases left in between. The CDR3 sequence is CASSYRGIDTEAFF. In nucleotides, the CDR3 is TGTGCCAGCAGTTACAGGGGAATTGACACTGAAGCTTTCTTT.

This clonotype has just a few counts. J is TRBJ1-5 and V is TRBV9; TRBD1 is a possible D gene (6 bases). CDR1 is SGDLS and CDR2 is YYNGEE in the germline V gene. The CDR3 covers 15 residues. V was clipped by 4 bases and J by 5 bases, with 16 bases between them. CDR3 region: CASSTTGRTDQPQHF. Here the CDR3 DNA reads TGTGCCAGCAGCACCACAGGGAGAACAGATCAGCCCCAGCATTTT.

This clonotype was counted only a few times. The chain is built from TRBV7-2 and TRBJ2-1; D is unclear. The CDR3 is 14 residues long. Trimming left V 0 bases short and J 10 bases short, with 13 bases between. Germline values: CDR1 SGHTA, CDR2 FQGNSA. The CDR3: CASSLALADEEQFF. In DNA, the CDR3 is TGTGCCAGCAGCTTAGCTTTGGCAGATGAGGAGCAGTTCTTC.

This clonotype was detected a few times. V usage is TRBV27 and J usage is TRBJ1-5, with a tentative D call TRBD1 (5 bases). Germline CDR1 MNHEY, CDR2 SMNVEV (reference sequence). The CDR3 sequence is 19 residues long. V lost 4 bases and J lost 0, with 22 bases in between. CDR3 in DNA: TGTGCCAGCAGTTCGAGTACTCGGGGCTCCGGTTTTAGCAATCAGCCCCAGCATTTT. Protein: CASSSSTRGSGFSNQPQHF.

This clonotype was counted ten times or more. The CDR3 reads CSVEGAGAFF. The DNA of the CDR3 is TGCAGCGTTGAGGGGGCCGGAGCTTTCTTT. The chain is built from TRBV29-1 and TRBJ1-1; perhaps TRBD1 as D (6 bases). This CDR3 has 10 residues. V shed 3 bases and J shed 10 bases, with 9 bases lying between them. The germline V gene has CDR1 SQVTM and CDR2 ANQGSEA.

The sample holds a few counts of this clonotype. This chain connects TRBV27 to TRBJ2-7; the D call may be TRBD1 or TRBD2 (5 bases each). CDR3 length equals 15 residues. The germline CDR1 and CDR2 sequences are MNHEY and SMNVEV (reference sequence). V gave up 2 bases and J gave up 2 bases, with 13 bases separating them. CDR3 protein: CASSLGTKGPYEQYF. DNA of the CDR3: TGTGCCAGCAGTTTAGGGACCAAGGGACCCTACGAGCAGTACTTC.

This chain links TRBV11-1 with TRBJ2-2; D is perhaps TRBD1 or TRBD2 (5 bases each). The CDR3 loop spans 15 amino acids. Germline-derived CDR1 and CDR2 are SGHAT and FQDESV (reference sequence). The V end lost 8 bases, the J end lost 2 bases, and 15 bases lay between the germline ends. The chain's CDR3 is CASSIWDANTGELFF. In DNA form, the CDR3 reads TGTGCCAGCTCAATCTGGGACGCCAACACCGGGGAGCTGTTTTTT. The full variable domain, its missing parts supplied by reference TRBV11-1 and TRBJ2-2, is EAEVAQSPRYKITEKSQAVAFWCDPISGHATLYWYRQILGQGPELLVQFQDESVVDDSQLPKDRFSAERLKGVDSTLKIQPAELGDSAMYLCASSIWDANTGELFFGEGSRLTVL.